Sequencing of this T cell receptor beta chain was carried out in a study of vaccination and CD4 T cells after COVID-19. Stated treatment: 10-day PBMC culture with coronavirus spike peptide pools or control peptides (ViraFEST assay). CD4+ T cells of the unexposed donor were collected before the COVID-19 pandemic (2011-2018). As concerns this clonotype: No antigen is known for it.

V was pared by 1 base and J by 2 bases, with 14 bases between. Germline values: CDR1 DFQATT, CDR2 SNEGSKA (reference sequence). The CDR3 has 16 amino acids. The Oncomine TCR Beta short-read assay was what sequenced the DNA obtained from cultured CD4+ T cells. TCRdb recomputed calls from the PCR reads with MiXCR, one row per CDR3 protein. The repertoire consists of several thousand distinct CDR3 sequences, with over 40% occurring once and the leading ten covering roughly 38%. The rearrangement links TRBV20-1 to TRBJ2-2; TRBD2 might be the D (5 bases). The sample consisted of CD4+ T cells from blood, cultured in vitro. The TCR comes from a human donor in good health. The CDR3 region has the DNA TGCAGTGCTAGAGCCAGCGGACGCATCAACACCGGGGAGCTGTTTTTT. This translates into CSARASGRINTGELFF.